These 31 T cell receptor beta chains share one sample of origin, sequenced in a study of cytomegalovirus exposure and HLA in healthy donors. Only in-frame clones appear in the TCRdb table, and some are missing; sequencing was by immunoSEQ multiplex PCR. This sample carries roughly 250,000 clones, 90% of them seen once, and the ten largest clones take more than 0.35%. Sequencing input: PBMCs. The receptors here all came from a woman under 30 in good health and CMV-seronegative.

This chain links TRBV6-5 with TRBJ1-1, with 7 bases matching TRBD1. J lost 1 base, V lost 2 bases, and 7 bases had no gene match. The length of the CDR3 is 16 residues. CDR1 and CDR2 from the germline V gene are MNHEY and SVGAGI. The CDR3 DNA follows: TGTGCCAGCAGTTACCCCCGTGGACAGGAGAACACTGAAGCTTTCTTT. Its translation is CASSYPRGQENTEAFF.

This chain joins TRBV2 and TRBJ2-5, with a weak D call TRBD2 (7 bases). From germline, CDR1 is SNHLY and CDR2 FYNNEI. The CDR3 covers 14 residues. Trimming took 7 bases from V and 5 from J, leaving 17 bases between them. The CDR3 nucleotides are TGTGCCAGCACAGAGGGGGGTAGCGGGGAGACCCAGTACTTC. Residues: CASTEGGSGETQYF.

The V call is TRBV4-3, the J call TRBJ2-2; tentative D call: TRBD1 (6 bases). The V and J ends lost 4 bases and 0 bases respectively, with 9 bases between them. CDR1 is LGHNA and CDR2 is YSLEER in the germline V gene. CDR3 length: 15 amino acids. Written as DNA, the CDR3 is TGCGCCAGCAGCCGACAGGATACGAACACCGGGGAGCTGTTTTTT. It codes for CASSRQDTNTGELFF.

This clone showed up just once. The V gene is TRBV6-4, the J gene TRBJ2-1; 9 bases are shared with TRBD2. The J segment lost 5 bases and the V segment lost 6 bases, leaving 8 bases of the junction unmatched. The CDR3 is 15 amino acids. Germline lookup yields CDR1 MRHNA and CDR2 SNTAGT. This CDR3 is CASSDLSGGNNEQFF. Written as DNA, the CDR3 is TGTGCCAGCAGCGACCTTAGCGGGGGAAACAATGAGCAGTTCTTC.

The V call is TRBV15, the J call TRBJ1-4; TRBD1 matches 8 bases. The V gene's germline CDR1 is LNHNV and CDR2 YYDKDF (reference sequence). This CDR3 comprises 17 residues. The V segment lost 0 bases and the J segment 7 bases; nucleotides outside the gene matches: 10. Written as DNA, the CDR3 is TGTGCCACCAGCAGAGATTTGGGCAGGGGGCTTCGTGAAAAACTGTTTTTT. Its translation is CATSRDLGRGLREKLFF.

The rearrangement links TRBV19 to TRBJ1-5, with 7 bases that match TRBD1. The CDR3 consists of 14 residues. The V segment lost 4 bases and the J segment 5 bases; nucleotides outside the gene matches: 5. In germline, CDR1 is LNHDA, CDR2 SQIVND (reference sequence). In DNA, the CDR3 is TGTGCCAGTAGTACCTACAGGGGTGATCAGCCCCAGCATTTT. Residues: CASSTYRGDQPQHF.

The chain carries TRBV28 and TRBJ2-7; TRBD2 agrees at 9 bases. The CDR3 has 14 amino acids. Per germline, CDR1 MDHEN and CDR2 SYDVKM. Losses at the gene ends were 4 bases for V and 2 bases for J; bases not matched to a gene: 3. The CDR3 nucleotides read TGTGCCAGCAGTTCTGAGCGGGGGGCCTACGAGCAGTACGTC. Its translation: CASSSERGAYEQYV.

J is TRBJ2-2 and V is TRBV4-1; 11 nucleotides line up with TRBD1. The CDR3 covers 17 residues. Germline assignment: CDR1 MGHRA and CDR2 YSYEKL. Trimming removed 1 base from V and 6 bases from J; junction bases left unmatched: 7. CDR3 amino acids: CASSQVPGTGGSGELFF. The CDR3 DNA is TGCGCCAGCAGCCAAGTTCCCGGGACAGGGGGTTCCGGGGAGCTGTTTTTT.

This rearrangement joins TRBV9 to TRBJ2-2; 11 nucleotides line up with TRBD1. The ends lost 2 bases at V and 4 bases at J; junction bases unmatched: 7. There are 17 residues in the CDR3. Germline assignment: CDR1 SGDLS and CDR2 YYNGEE. DNA for the CDR3: TGTGCCAGCAGCGTCAGTCCGGGGACAGGGGGCACCGGGGAGCTGTTTTTT. Encoded protein: CASSVSPGTGGTGELFF.

V is TRBV29-1 and J is TRBJ2-5, with D tentatively TRBD2 (5 bases). The length of the CDR3 is 16 residues. V gave up 6 bases and J gave up 5 bases, with 25 bases separating them. Germline V gene lookup returns CDR1 SQVTM and CDR2 ANQGSEA. The CDR3: CSVVLNFWGTGETQYF. DNA of the CDR3: TGCAGCGTGGTCCTAAATTTCTGGGGTACGGGGGAGACCCAGTACTTC.

The CDR3: CASSRDTQYEQYV. For the CDR3, the DNA is TGTGCCAGCTCACGGGACACTCAATACGAGCAGTACGTC. The rearrangement links TRBV18 to TRBJ2-7, with D possibly TRBD1 on 6 matching bases. The CDR3 has 13 amino acids. Trimming shortened V by 4 bases and J by 4 bases, and 11 bases separated the two germline ends. CDR1 and CDR2 from the germline V gene are KGHSH and LQKENI.

The chain employs TRBV28 and TRBJ1-3; 9 bases line up with TRBD1. The CDR3 is 13 amino acids. J gave up 5 bases and V 7 bases, and 3 bases lay outside the gene matches. Germline V gene sequence: CDR1 MDHEN, CDR2 SYDVKM. The CDR3 sequence: CASTGQGRNTIYF. The CDR3 DNA follows: TGTGCCAGCACAGGACAGGGGCGAAACACCATATATTTT.

The chain joins TRBV29-1 to TRBJ1-1; TRBD1 is a possible D gene (5 bases). The CDR3 loop spans 14 amino acids. The germline V gene has CDR1 SQVTM and CDR2 ANQGSEA. With 0 bases removed from V and 2 bases from J, the gap between germline ends came to 10 bases. The CDR3, as DNA: TGCAGCGTTGAAGACCGGGGACTAAACACTGAAGCTTTCTTT. Encoded protein: CSVEDRGLNTEAFF.

The V and J genes are TRBV10-1 and TRBJ1-6, with a tentative D call TRBD1 (5 bases). CDR3 length equals 14 residues. Germline CDR1 reads WNHNN; CDR2 reads SYGVQD (reference sequence). V was pared by 0 bases and J by 8 bases, with 8 bases between. CDR3 in DNA: TGCGCCAGCAGTGAGTCGGGGCAGGATTCACCCCTCCACTTT. It codes for CASSESGQDSPLHF.

The chain uses TRBV5-1 and TRBJ2-1; TRBD1 matches 9 bases. J was trimmed by 1 base and V by 0 bases; bases with no gene match: 2. The CDR3 has 16 residues. CDR1 SGHRS and CDR2 YFSETQ come from the germline V gene. The CDR3 here is CASSLAGQGSYNEQFF. CDR3 sequence (DNA): TGCGCCAGCAGCTTGGCCGGACAGGGGTCCTACAATGAGCAGTTCTTC.

The chain has TRBV5-5 and TRBJ1-1; D not certain. Germline CDR1 and CDR2: SGHKS and YYEKEE (reference sequence). Trimming removed 5 bases from V and 7 bases from J, with 9 bases in between. The CDR3 contains 11 residues. The CDR3 sequence is CASSLELEAFF. Written as DNA, the CDR3 is TGTGCCAGCAGTCTCGAGCTTGAAGCTTTCTTT.

The chain carries TRBV9 and TRBJ1-1, with D unclear. V gave up 4 bases and J gave up 4 bases, with 14 bases separating them. The CDR3 totals 14 residues. Germline V gene lookup returns CDR1 SGDLS and CDR2 YYNGEE. The CDR3 loop is CASSSRLAATEAFF. CDR3 sequence (DNA): TGTGCCAGCAGCTCCCGGTTGGCGGCCACTGAAGCTTTCTTT.

J is TRBJ2-5 and V is TRBV5-1; 8 bases map to TRBD1. This CDR3 spans 14 amino acids. With 3 bases clipped from V and 5 bases from J, the junction kept 6 bases outside the gene matches. CDR1 SGHRS and CDR2 YFSETQ come from the germline V gene. CDR3 DNA: TGCGCCAGCAGCTCGGACAGGGAAACCGAGACCCAGTACTTC. Its translation is CASSSDRETETQYF.

V gene TRBV5-1 combines with J gene TRBJ1-2, with D perhaps matching TRBD1 (6 bases). This CDR3 has 13 amino acids. Germline V gene lookup returns CDR1 SGHRS and CDR2 YFSETQ. The V end lost 3 bases, the J end lost 2 bases, and 8 bases lay between the germline ends. CDR3 in amino acids: CASSYDRNYGYTF. The DNA of the CDR3 is TGCGCCAGCAGCTATGACAGGAACTATGGCTACACCTTC.

This rearrangement joins TRBV7-8 to TRBJ2-6; tentative D call: TRBD1 (6 bases). V shed 5 bases and J shed 1 base, with 18 bases lying between them. Germline V gene lookup returns CDR1 SGHVS and CDR2 FQNEAQ. This CDR3 is 18 amino acids long. The DNA of the CDR3 is TGTGCCAGCAGCCAATCGATGACAGGACTGTCTGGGGCCAACGTCCTGACTTTC. Translated: CASSQSMTGLSGANVLTF.

Details on this clone: The identical CDR3 is also encoded by other nucleotide sequences in the sample. The chain couples TRBV5-5 to TRBJ2-7, with a tentative D call TRBD2 (6 bases). Germline loops: CDR1 SGHKS, CDR2 YYEKEE (reference sequence). V lost 1 base and J lost 7, with 9 bases in between. The CDR3 sequence is 12 residues long. CDR3 sequence: CASSLIAGEQYF. The DNA of the CDR3 is TGTGCCAGCAGCTTGATTGCGGGAGAGCAGTACTTC.

The rearrangement uses TRBV29-1 and TRBJ1-2; 7 bases match TRBD1. V lost 5 bases and J lost 2; bases outside the gene matches: 11. CDR3 size: 15 residues. Germline CDR1 reads SQVTM; CDR2 reads ANQGSEA. This CDR3 is CSVFPGQASNYGYTF. The CDR3 nucleotides are TGCAGCGTTTTCCCCGGACAGGCGTCAAACTATGGCTACACCTTC.

The chain recombines TRBV28 with TRBJ2-7, with 7 bases fitting TRBD1. Germline CDR1 is MDHEN and CDR2 is SYDVKM. CDR3 length: 15 amino acids. Trimming removed 2 bases from V and 2 bases from J; junction bases left unmatched: 6. CDR3 sequence (DNA): TGTGCCAGCAGTTTACGACAGGGTAGAACCTACGAGCAGTACTTC. Protein sequence: CASSLRQGRTYEQYF. The full variable domain, completed using reference TRBV28 and TRBJ2-7, is DVKVTQSSRYLVKRTGEKVFLECVQDMDHENMFWYRQDPGLGLRLIYFSYDVKMKEKGDIPEGYSVSREKKERFSLILESASTNQTSMYLCASSLRQGRTYEQYFGPGTRLTVT.

The chain has TRBV2 and TRBJ2-3; 10 bases align to TRBD2. In germline, CDR1 is SNHLY, CDR2 FYNNEI. The CDR3 sequence is 15 residues long. V dropped 3 bases and J dropped 6; count of bases not matched to a gene: 6. CDR3 residues: CASSETAGGRDTQYF. The CDR3 bases are TGTGCCAGCAGTGAGACAGCGGGGGGGCGTGATACGCAGTATTTT.

The chain carries TRBV27 and TRBJ2-2; 7 positions agree with TRBD2. Germline-derived CDR1 and CDR2 are MNHEY and SMNVEV (reference sequence). With V trimmed by 4 bases and J by 2 bases, 4 bases remained unmatched. This CDR3 spans 15 amino acids. DNA of the CDR3: TGTGCCAGCAGTTGGGGGACTAAAAACACCGGGGAGCTGTTTTTT. It specifies CASSWGTKNTGELFF.

The chain recombines TRBV4-1 with TRBJ2-5, with 10 bases identical to TRBD1. Germline CDR1 is MGHRA and CDR2 is YSYEKL. V was clipped by 1 base and J by 2 bases; unmatched bases: 4. The CDR3 extends over 16 amino acids. CDR3 in amino acids: CASSQARTGGQETQYF. The CDR3 region has the DNA TGCGCCAGCAGCCAAGCCCGGACAGGGGGACAAGAGACCCAGTACTTC.

This chain joins TRBV5-1 and TRBJ1-6, with a weak D call TRBD1 (5 bases). This CDR3 is 14 amino acids long. Looked up from germline, CDR1 is SGHRS and CDR2 is YFSETQ. Trimming shortened V by 4 bases and J by 8 bases, and 13 bases separated the two germline ends. As DNA, the CDR3 is TGCGCCAGCAGCCCCAGGGATTTGGATTCACCCCTCCACTTT. This sequence encodes CASSPRDLDSPLHF.

The rearrangement links TRBV5-1 to TRBJ1-2; possible D gene TRBD1, 6 bases. Germline CDR1 and CDR2: SGHRS and YFSETQ. The V gene lost 3 bases and the J gene lost 3 bases, with 15 bases spanning the gap. This CDR3 comprises 15 residues. This chain's CDR3 is CASSSDRSGYYGYTF. CDR3 coding DNA: TGCGCCAGCAGCTCCGACAGGAGTGGGTACTATGGCTACACCTTC.

The chain is built from TRBV6-4 and TRBJ1-1; D perhaps matches TRBD1 (6 bases). The CDR3 sequence is 15 residues long. Trimming removed 1 base from V and 2 bases from J, with 11 bases in between. Germline V CDR1 and CDR2: MRHNA, SNTAGT. In DNA, the CDR3 is TGTGCCAGCAGTGACTACACGGGACAAAACACTGAAGCTTTCTTT. Translating gives CASSDYTGQNTEAFF.

V usage is TRBV6-1 and J usage is TRBJ2-7, with TRBD2 as a possible D gene (6 bases). V shed 3 bases and J shed 7 bases, with 16 bases lying between them. This CDR3 contains 14 residues. Per germline, CDR1 MNHNS and CDR2 SASEGT. The DNA of the CDR3 is TGTGCCAGCAGTGAGGGAGGTGCCCGGAGGGAGCAGTACTTC. It encodes CASSEGGARREQYF.

CDR3 sequence (DNA): TGTGCCATTTCGGCGGGGGTCGACTATGGCTACACCTTC. Translating gives CAISAGVDYGYTF. This rearrangement joins TRBV10-3 to TRBJ1-2; TRBD1 might be the D (5 bases). V was trimmed by 9 bases and J by 3 bases, leaving 14 bases between them. CDR1 is ENHRY and CDR2 is SYGVKD in the germline V gene. CDR3 length: 13 residues.